The entry that follows covers one T cell receptor (beta chain) sequence. What antigen it recognizes has not been identified. No base-level quality is on record; no much larger clone is a single base apart. This sample was taken from a study of T cell responses to AZD1222 COVID-19 vaccine (dated by TCRdb to 2020 to 2023). With regard to the full study: TCR sequencing was performed for about 250 trial participants, of whom 207 were given two doses of AZD1222 and around 25 were given two doses of MenACWY control vaccine. Enrollment into the trials was organized by age into subgroups of 18-55, 56-69 and 70-plus years, and those subgroups contained about 160, 30 and 59 TCR-sequenced participants, respectively. The full study reports these points: Only five to seven AZD1222 recipients were SARS-CoV-2 seropositive at baseline, limiting conclusions about previously exposed vaccinees. In the small 56-69-year group, the increase in depth fell short of significance, most likely because of low power. Epitopes outside the regions mutated in the B.1.351 and B.1.1.7 variants were reportedly recognized by nearly half of the unique spike-specific TCRs. Because no day 14 peak-response samples were available, repertoires were characterized only after the peak T cell response. A significant rise in spike-specific TCR breadth and depth was observed after two AZD1222 doses relative to day 0 and relative to MenACWY recipients. CD4 TCRs associated with the vaccine covered the entire spike protein, and the dominant responses were in regions 160-218 and 743-854. Participants were mostly white British and included more females than males, and it was suggested by the authors that clonal diversity may have been underestimated.

According to the germline V gene, CDR1 reads SGHVS and CDR2 reads FNYEAQ. The CDR3 runs 17 residues from the cysteine to the phenylalanine. Just CDR3 DNA is preserved here, 51 bases in frame from base 1. At the junction V is shortened by 5 bases and J by 0 bases; bases outside the gene matches: 6. The CDR3 regions of human TCRbeta chains were analyzed by immunosequencing. The paper's processing steps were these. TCRs in the repertoires were matched against a reference library of SARS-CoV-2-specific TCRs that had been generated with the MIRA antigen-specificity platform. Breadth was defined as the fraction of unique TCRs that were SARS-CoV-2-associated, and depth was defined as the fraction of total T cells that were SARS-CoV-2-associated. Using the MIRA data, each spike-specific TCR was assigned both to the spike region to which the TCR was reactive and to a CD4 or CD8 class. Log10-transformed breadth and depth values were compared by one-way ANOVA with Sidak's multiple comparisons tests. Entries here come from immuneACCESS through TCRdb and include only in-frame sequences with V and J called. Some clones fail to appear in such tables; in the studies checked, an unresolved V gene covers under half of the shortfall, and the cause of the remainder is unknown. The DNA gave D and trimming, while V, J and clone size come from that table. A total of roughly 120,000 clones appear in this sample, around 88% of them only once. The ten top clones hold 6.5% of the sample.

The time point label corresponds to: about 28 days (+/-7) after the second vaccine dose. AZD1222 recipients with second doses at about 4 weeks or about 12 weeks were pooled, because spike-specific TCR depth and breadth did not differ between schedules. Vaccinee samples came from UK trials COV001 and COV002, including a single-blind randomized controlled phase 2/3 trial of AZD1222 (ChAdOx1 nCoV-19) in healthy adults. For TCRbeta chain sequencing, PBMC samples were collected from trial participants at day 0 and at day 28 after the second dose. The rearrangement combines TRBV7-6 with TRBJ2-1, with TRBD2 identical over 11 junction bases. The clonotype originates from an adult who received the AZD1222 COVID-19 vaccine. The source was peripheral blood, collected 28 days after the second AZD1222 dose. The sequenced DNA: TGTGCCAGCAGCGCCGATAGCGGGGGGGGCTCCTACAATGAGCAGTTCTTC. It translates to CASSADSGGGSYNEQFF.